The clone carrying this TCR beta chain was detected many times. Relying on iRepertoire HTBI primers and Arm-PCR of CDR3 regions, the team built TCR beta libraries. Using its own MiXCR run on the multiplex PCR reads, TCRdb lists one record per CDR3 protein. The table includes 350,000 to 550,000 distinct CDR3 sequences, under 15% detected once. These data belong to a study of regulatory T cells in long-lasting Graves disease. The CDR3 extends over 16 amino acids. From germline, CDR1 is LGHDT and CDR2 YNNKEL (reference sequence). V dropped 3 bases and J dropped 0 bases, with 14 bases sitting between them. Time point defined: newly diagnosed GD, antithyroid drugs for less than 3 months. Preparation of the TCR library used RNA extracted from PBMCs. This same sample was also taken into another study, of T cells in Graves' hyperthyroidism and ophthalmopathy. From that report: Aged 18 to 65, the patients had hyperthyroidism that was newly diagnosed and had lasted under 2 months. Initially, a first-round RT-PCR of the TCR CDR3 employed the HTBI primer set.

Sequenced material: peripheral blood mononuclear cells (PBMCs), taken at new diagnosis, from a patient treated with antithyroid drugs. The chain joins TRBV3-1 to TRBJ1-2, with D perhaps TRBD1 (5 bases). The TCR sequence derives from a woman in her 30s with Graves disease. CDR3 bases: TGTGCCAGCAGCCACGAGGGGCCCAACCCTAACTATGGCTACACCTTC. This gives the protein CASSHEGPNPNYGYTF.